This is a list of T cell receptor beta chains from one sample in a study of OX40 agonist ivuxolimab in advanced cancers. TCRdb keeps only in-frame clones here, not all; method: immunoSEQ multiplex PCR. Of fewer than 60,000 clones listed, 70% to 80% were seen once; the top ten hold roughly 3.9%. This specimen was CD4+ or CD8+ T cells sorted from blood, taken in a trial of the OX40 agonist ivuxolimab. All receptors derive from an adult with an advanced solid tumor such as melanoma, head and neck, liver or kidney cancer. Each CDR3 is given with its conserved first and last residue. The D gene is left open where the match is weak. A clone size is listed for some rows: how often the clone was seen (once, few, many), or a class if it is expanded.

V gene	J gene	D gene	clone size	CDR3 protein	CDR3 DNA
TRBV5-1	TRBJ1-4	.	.	CASSLWYATNEKLFF	TGCGCCAGCAGCTTGTGGTATGCAACTAATGAAAAACTGTTTTTT
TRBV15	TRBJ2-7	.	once	CATSLEKSYEQYF	TGTGCCACCAGCTTGGAGAAATCCTACGAGCAGTACTTC
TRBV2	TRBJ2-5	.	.	CASSGDSQETQYF	TGTGCCAGCAGCGGTGACAGCCAAGAGACCCAGTACTTC
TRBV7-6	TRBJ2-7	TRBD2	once	CASSLGLAGNNEQYF	TGTGCCAGCAGCTTAGGATTAGCGGGGAATAACGAGCAGTACTTC
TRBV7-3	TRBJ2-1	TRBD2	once	CASSFASGGSYNEQFF	TGTGCCAGCAGCTTCGCTAGCGGGGGTTCCTACAATGAGCAGTTCTTC
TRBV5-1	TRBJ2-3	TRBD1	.	CASFLGQYTDTQYF	TGCGCCAGCTTCCTGGGACAGTACACAGATACGCAGTATTTT
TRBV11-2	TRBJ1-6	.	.	CASSLESTGYNSPLHF	TGTGCCAGCAGCTTAGAATCTACAGGGTACAATTCACCCCTCCACTTT
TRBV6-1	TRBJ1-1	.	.	CASPGQNTEAFF	TGTGCCAGCCCGGGACAGAACACTGAAGCTTTCTTT
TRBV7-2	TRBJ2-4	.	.	CASSLREPKNIQYF	TGTGCCAGCAGCTTAAGGGAACCCAAAAACATTCAGTACTTC
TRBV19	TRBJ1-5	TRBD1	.	CASGGDRDLQPQHF	TGTGCCAGCGGGGGGGACAGGGATCTTCAGCCCCAGCATTTT
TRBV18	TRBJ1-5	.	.	CASSLRAAPLPGNQPQHF	TGTGCCAGCTCACTCCGGGCCGCTCCCCTCCCGGGCAATCAGCCCCAGCATTTT
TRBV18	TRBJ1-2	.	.	CASSLVNYGYTF	TGTGCCAGCTCCTTGGTCAACTATGGCTACACCTTC
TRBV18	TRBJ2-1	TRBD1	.	CASSQDRGRMDNEQFF	TGTGCCAGCTCCCAAGACAGGGGGCGAATGGACAATGAGCAGTTCTTC
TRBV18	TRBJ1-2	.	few	CASSPKRAEGNYGYTF	TGTGCCAGCTCACCAAAGCGGGCGGAGGGAAACTATGGCTACACCTTC
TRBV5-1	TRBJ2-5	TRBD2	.	CASSPEREKQYF	TGCGCCAGCAGCCCAGAGCGGGAGAAGCAGTACTTC
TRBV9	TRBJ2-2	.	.	CASSVEPNTGELFF	TGTGCCAGCAGCGTAGAGCCCAACACCGGGGAGCTGTTTTTT
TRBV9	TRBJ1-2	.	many	CASSPRTVAYGYTF	TGTGCCAGCAGCCCACGGACGGTCGCCTATGGCTACACCTTC
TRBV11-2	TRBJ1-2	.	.	CASSLDLANYGYTF	TGTGCCAGCAGCTTAGATTTAGCTAACTATGGCTACACCTTC
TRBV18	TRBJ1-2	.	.	CASSTTQDGGYTF	TGTGCCAGCTCAACTACACAGGACGGTGGCTACACCTTC
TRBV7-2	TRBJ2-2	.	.	CASSIKGPSTGELFF	TGTGCCAGCAGCATAAAGGGACCGAGCACCGGGGAGCTGTTTTTT
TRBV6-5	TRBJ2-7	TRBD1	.	CASSLRGDSPYEQYF	TGTGCCAGCTCCCTACGAGGGGACAGCCCATACGAGCAGTACTTC
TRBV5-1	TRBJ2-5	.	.	CASSLEETQYF	TGCGCCAGCAGCTTGGAGGAGACCCAGTACTTC
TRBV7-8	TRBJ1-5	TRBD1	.	CASSDRGLGQPQHF	TGTGCCAGCAGCGACAGGGGGCTGGGGCAGCCCCAGCATTTT
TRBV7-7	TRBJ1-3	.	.	CASSRPLPRPAGNTIYF	TGTGCCAGCAGCCGACCCCTTCCCCGTCCTGCGGGAAACACCATATATTTT
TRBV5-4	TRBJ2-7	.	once	CASSSDRAYEQYF	TGTGCCAGCAGCTCCGACAGAGCCTACGAGCAGTACTTC
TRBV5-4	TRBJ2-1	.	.	CASSFGDRSYNEQFF	TGTGCCAGCAGCTTCGGTGACCGCTCCTACAATGAGCAGTTCTTC
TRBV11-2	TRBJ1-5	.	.	CASSLGRGSNQPQHF	TGTGCCAGCAGCTTAGGTCGGGGTAGCAATCAGCCCCAGCATTTT
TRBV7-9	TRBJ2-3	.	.	CASSPQGSGLSTDTQYF	TGTGCCAGCAGCCCCCAGGGGAGCGGGCTCAGCACAGATACGCAGTATTTT
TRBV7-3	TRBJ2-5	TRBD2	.	CASSLPPSGSNETQYF	TGTGCCAGCAGCTTACCCCCTAGCGGGAGCAATGAGACCCAGTACTTC
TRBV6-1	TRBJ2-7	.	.	CASSDRGSGGRYEQYF	TGTGCCAGCAGTGATCGGGGGTCGGGGGGCCGTTACGAGCAGTACTTC
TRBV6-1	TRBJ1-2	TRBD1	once	CASIPGTGNYGYTF	TGTGCCAGCATCCCCGGGACAGGGAACTATGGCTACACCTTC
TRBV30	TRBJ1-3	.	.	CAWRDTRSGNTIYF	TGTGCCTGGCGGGACACCCGCTCTGGAAACACCATATATTTT
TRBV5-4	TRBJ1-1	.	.	CASSFVSGENTEAFF	TGTGCCAGCAGCTTTGTATCAGGGGAGAACACTGAAGCTTTCTTT
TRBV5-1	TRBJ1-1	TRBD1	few	CASSLRGLGSGTEAFF	TGCGCCAGCAGCTTAAGGGGGCTTGGATCGGGCACTGAAGCTTTCTTT
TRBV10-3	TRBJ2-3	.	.	CAISEGQGITDTQYF	TGTGCCATCAGTGAGGGCCAGGGGATCACAGATACGCAGTATTTT
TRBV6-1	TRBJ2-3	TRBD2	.	CASSTGTSGDTQYF	TGTGCCAGCAGCACCGGGACTAGCGGGGATACGCAGTATTTT
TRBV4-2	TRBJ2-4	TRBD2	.	CASSPTSGGAYGGIQYF	TGTGCCAGCAGCCCGACCAGCGGGGGGGCCTATGGGGGCATTCAGTACTTC
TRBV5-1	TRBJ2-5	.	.	CASSLVGYQETQYF	TGCGCCAGCAGCTTGGTAGGGTACCAAGAGACCCAGTACTTC
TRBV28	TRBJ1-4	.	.	CASSSAWGTTEKLFF	TGTGCCAGCAGTTCGGCCTGGGGGACAACTGAAAAACTGTTTTTT
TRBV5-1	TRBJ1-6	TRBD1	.	CALQGAAPLHF	TGCGCCCTCCAGGGGGCCGCACCCCTCCACTTT
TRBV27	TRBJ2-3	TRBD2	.	CASSLWPRVWTVGRGTDTQYF	TGTGCCAGCAGTTTATGGCCTCGGGTCTGGACGGTAGGGAGGGGCACAGATACGCAGTATTTT
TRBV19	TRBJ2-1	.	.	CASSAQQGSWNEQFF	TGTGCCAGTAGTGCCCAGCAGGGTTCTTGGAATGAGCAGTTCTTC
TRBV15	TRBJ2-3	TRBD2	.	CATSRSSGGGTDTQYF	TGTGCCACCAGCAGATCAAGCGGGGGAGGCACAGATACGCAGTATTTT
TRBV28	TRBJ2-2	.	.	CASSSTSTGELFF	TGTGCCAGCAGTTCCACAAGCACCGGGGAGTTGTTTTTT
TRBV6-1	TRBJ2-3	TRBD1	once	CASNLDRGTDTQYF	TGTGCCAGCAACCTGGACAGGGGCACAGATACGCAGTATTTT
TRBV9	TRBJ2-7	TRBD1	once	CASSEGTAQNPGEQYF	TGTGCCAGCAGCGAAGGGACAGCCCAGAACCCCGGCGAGCAGTACTTC
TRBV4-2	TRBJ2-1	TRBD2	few	CASSQVGLAGVGREQFF	TGTGCCAGCAGCCAAGTAGGACTAGCGGGAGTGGGTAGGGAGCAGTTCTTC
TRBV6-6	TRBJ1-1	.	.	CASSLDVNTEAFF	TGTGCCAGCAGTTTGGACGTGAACACTGAAGCTTTCTTT
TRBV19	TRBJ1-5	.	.	CASSIRGQPQHF	TGTGCCAGTAGTATCCGGGGCCAGCCCCAGCATTTT
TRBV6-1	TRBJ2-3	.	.	CASIRRGYTDTQYF	TGTGCCAGCATTAGACGGGGGTACACAGATACGCAGTATTTT
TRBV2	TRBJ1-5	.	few	CASTWESNQPQHF	TGTGCCAGCACCTGGGAGTCCAATCAGCCCCAGCATTTT
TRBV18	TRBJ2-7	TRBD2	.	CASSHGTTYEQYF	TGTGCCAGCTCTCACGGGACTACCTACGAGCAGTACTTC
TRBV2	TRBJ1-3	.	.	CASSEDRLSGNTIYF	TGTGCCAGCAGTGAGGACAGACTCTCTGGAAACACCATATATTTT
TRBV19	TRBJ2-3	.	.	CASSSRDTDTQYF	TGTGCCAGTAGTTCCCGGGACACAGATACGCAGTATTTT
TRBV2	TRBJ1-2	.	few	CASSGYGYTF	TGTGCCAGCAGTGGCTATGGCTACACCTTC
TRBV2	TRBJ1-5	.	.	CASSVWGSNQPQHF	TGTGCCAGCAGTGTCTGGGGTAGCAATCAGCCCCAGCATTTT
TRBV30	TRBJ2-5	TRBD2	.	CAWRVAGGPRETQYF	TGTGCCTGGAGGGTAGCGGGAGGGCCGAGGGAGACCCAGTACTTC